The T cell receptor beta chain under discussion was sequenced for a study of STAT5B mutations in CD4+ large granular lymphocyte leukemia. Broader study findings: About 24% of private leukemic clonotypes occurred rarely in other patients' non-leukemic repertoires. Top patient clones used TRBV06 genes more often: 8/27 versus 2/35 in controls.

Germline CDR1 reads LGHNA; CDR2 reads YNFKEQ. V was cut by 3 bases and J by 2 bases, with 12 bases left in between. This CDR3 region has 15 residues. TCRdb's table, derived via immunoSEQ multiplex PCR, lists solely in-frame clones and lacks some. Seen here are 25,000 to 35,000 clones, around 70% observed once, and the top ten hold approximately 0.29%. For this clone: Its cognate antigen is unknown.

The sample comprised CD4+ T cells from blood buffy coats. The chain combines TRBV4-2 with TRBJ2-3, with D maybe TRBD2 (6 bases). This clonotype was sampled from a human donor in good health. The CDR3 loop reads CASSHMGGHTDTQYF. The CDR3, as DNA: TGTGCCAGCAGCCACATGGGAGGACACACAGATACGCAGTATTTT.